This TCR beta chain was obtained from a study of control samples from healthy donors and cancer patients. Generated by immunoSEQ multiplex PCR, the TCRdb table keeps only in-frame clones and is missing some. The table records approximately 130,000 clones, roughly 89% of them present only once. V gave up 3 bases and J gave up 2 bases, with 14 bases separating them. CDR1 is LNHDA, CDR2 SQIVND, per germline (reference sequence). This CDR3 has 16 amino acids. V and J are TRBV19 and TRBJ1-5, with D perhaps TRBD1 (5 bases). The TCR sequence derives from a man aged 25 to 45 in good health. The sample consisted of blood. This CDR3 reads CASSIPPQGGNQPQHF. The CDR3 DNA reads TGTGCCAGTAGTATTCCCCCGCAGGGCGGCAATCAGCCCCAGCATTTT.